Detailed here is one T cell receptor (beta chain). Its antigen is as yet unknown. This CDR3 spans 11 amino acids. Germline V CDR1 and CDR2: SGHTS, YDEGEE. Trimming left V 2 bases short and J 12 bases short, with 12 bases between. The record originates from a study of T cells in localized non-small cell lung cancer. Study-wide results and limits: Adjacent lung tissue had a median about 57 of the top 100 clones found in the tumor.

This table comes from immunoSEQ multiplex PCR, and its TCRdb copy is limited to in-frame clones, with some not included. The data hold tens of thousands of clones, with roughly 80% observed a single time. The genes are TRBV5-8 and TRBJ2-7; tentatively, D is TRBD1 (5 bases). The sequencing used PBMCs, collected before any cancer treatment. The sequence was obtained from a man aged 40 to 75 with stage II lung adenocarcinoma. DNA of the CDR3: TGTGCCAGCAGCTTCACGGCAGGGCTGTACTTC. This encodes CASSFTAGLYF.